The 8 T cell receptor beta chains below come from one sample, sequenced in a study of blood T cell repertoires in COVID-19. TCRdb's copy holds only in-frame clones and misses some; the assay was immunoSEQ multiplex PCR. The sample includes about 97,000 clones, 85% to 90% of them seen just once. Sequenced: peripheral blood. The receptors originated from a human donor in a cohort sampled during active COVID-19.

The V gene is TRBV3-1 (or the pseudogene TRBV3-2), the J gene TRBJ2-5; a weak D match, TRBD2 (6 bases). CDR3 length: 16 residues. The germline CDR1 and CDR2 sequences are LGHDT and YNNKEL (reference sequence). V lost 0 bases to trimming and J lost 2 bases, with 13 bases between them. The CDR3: CASSQEGASVQETQYF. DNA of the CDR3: TGTGCCAGCAGCCAAGAGGGCGCTAGCGTACAAGAGACCCAGTACTTC.

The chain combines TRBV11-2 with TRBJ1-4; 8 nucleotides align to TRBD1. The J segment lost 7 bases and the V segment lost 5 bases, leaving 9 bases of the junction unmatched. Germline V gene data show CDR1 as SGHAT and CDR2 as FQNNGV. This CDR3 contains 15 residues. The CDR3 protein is CASSAETGVGEKLFF. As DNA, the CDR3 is TGTGCCAGCAGCGCCGAGACAGGGGTTGGTGAAAAACTGTTTTTT.

The CDR3 region is CAWSFGLAGGSSTDTQYF. The CDR3 bases are TGTGCCTGGAGTTTTGGACTAGCGGGGGGTTCTAGCACAGATACGCAGTATTTT. This chain uses TRBV30 with TRBJ2-3, with 14 bases lining up with TRBD2. Germline V gene data show CDR1 as GTSNPN and CDR2 as SVGIG (reference sequence). V gave up 2 bases and J gave up 0 bases; unmatched junction bases: 7. The CDR3 is 18 residues long.

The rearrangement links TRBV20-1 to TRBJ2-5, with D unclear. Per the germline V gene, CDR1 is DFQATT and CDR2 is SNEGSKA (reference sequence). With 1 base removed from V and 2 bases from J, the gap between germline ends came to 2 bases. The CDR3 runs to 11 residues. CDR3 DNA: TGCAGTGCTAGAGTACAAGAGACCCAGTACTTC. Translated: CSARVQETQYF.

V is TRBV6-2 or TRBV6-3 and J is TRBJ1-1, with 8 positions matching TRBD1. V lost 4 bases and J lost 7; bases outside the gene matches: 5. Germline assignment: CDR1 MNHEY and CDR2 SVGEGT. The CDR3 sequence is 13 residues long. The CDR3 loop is CASSWQGAIEAFF. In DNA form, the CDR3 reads TGTGCCAGCAGTTGGCAGGGGGCGATTGAAGCTTTCTTT.

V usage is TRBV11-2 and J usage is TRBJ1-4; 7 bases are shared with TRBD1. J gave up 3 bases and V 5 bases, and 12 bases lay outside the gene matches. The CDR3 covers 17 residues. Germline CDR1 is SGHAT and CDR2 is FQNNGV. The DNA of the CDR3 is TGTGCCAGCAGCCGATTGAGAAGGGGGCCGGCTAATGAAAAACTGTTTTTT. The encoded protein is CASSRLRRGPANEKLFF.

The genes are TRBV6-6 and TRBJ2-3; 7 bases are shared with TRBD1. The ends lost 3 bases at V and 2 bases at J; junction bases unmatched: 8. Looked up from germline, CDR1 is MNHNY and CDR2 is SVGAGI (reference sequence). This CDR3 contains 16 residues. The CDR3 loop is CASSYRDRDLTDTQYF. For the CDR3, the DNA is TGTGCCAGCAGTTATCGTGACAGGGACCTCACAGATACGCAGTATTTT.

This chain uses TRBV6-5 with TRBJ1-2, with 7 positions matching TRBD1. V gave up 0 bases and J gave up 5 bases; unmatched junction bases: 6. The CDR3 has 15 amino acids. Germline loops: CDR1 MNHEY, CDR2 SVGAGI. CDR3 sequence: CASSYSRGQIYGYTF. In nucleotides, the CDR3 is TGTGCCAGCAGTTACTCACGGGGACAGATTTATGGCTACACCTTC.